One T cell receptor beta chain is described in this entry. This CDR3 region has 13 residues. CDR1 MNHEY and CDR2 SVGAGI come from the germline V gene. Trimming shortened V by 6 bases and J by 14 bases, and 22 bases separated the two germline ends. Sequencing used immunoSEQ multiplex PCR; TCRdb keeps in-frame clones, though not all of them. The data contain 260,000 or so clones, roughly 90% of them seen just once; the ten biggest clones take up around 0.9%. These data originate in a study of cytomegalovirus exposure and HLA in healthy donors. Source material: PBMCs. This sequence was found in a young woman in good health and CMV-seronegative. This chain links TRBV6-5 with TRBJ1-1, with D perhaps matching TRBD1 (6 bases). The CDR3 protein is CASSPEGERGWFF. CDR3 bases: TGTGCCAGCAGCCCCGAGGGGGAGAGGGGCTGGTTCTTT.